The 26 T cell receptor beta chains below were found in one sample sequenced in a study of T cell changes during pregnancy in multiple sclerosis. Assay used: immunoSEQ multiplex PCR; TCRdb lists only in-frame clones, some missing. The top ten hold roughly 14% of the sample, which has about 18,000 clones, about 90% seen once. The sequenced sample was CD8+ T cells from peripheral blood mononuclear cells, obtained in the third trimester of pregnancy. The source is a female donor in good health, enrolled as a control in a pregnancy study.

The V and J genes are TRBV6-5 and TRBJ1-2; D is unclear. The germline V gene encodes CDR1 MNHEY and CDR2 SVGAGI. The CDR3 sequence is 13 residues long. V was pared by 6 bases and J by 4 bases, with 12 bases between. In nucleotides, the CDR3 is TGTGCCAGCAGCTCGGGAGAACCCTATGGCTACACCTTC. Its protein is CASSSGEPYGYTF.

The rearrangement links TRBV15 to TRBJ2-3, with D possibly being TRBD1 (6 bases). The CDR3 spans 15 residues. Per the germline V gene, CDR1 is LNHNV and CDR2 is YYDKDF (reference sequence). The germline V and J ends were trimmed by 9 bases and 0 bases, with 16 bases remaining between them. The CDR3 sequence: CATGAPASSTDTQYF. Written as DNA, the CDR3 is TGTGCCACGGGGGCTCCGGCCTCTAGCACAGATACGCAGTATTTT.

The chain links TRBV5-1 to TRBJ2-5; D is possibly TRBD2 (6 bases). Germline loops: CDR1 SGHRS, CDR2 YFSETQ. The CDR3 extends over 14 amino acids. V lost 5 bases and J lost 1, with 12 bases in between. CDR3 sequence (DNA): TGCGCCAGCAGGTTGACTAGACTCCAAGAGACCCAGTACTTC. Protein product: CASRLTRLQETQYF.

The rearrangement links TRBV9 to TRBJ2-2, with D unresolved. Germline V gene sequence: CDR1 SGDLS, CDR2 YYNGEE. Trimming took off 4 bases at V and 3 bases at J, with 10 bases between the two ends. The CDR3 is 14 residues long. CDR3 in amino acids: CASSPWSDTGELFF. The CDR3 coding sequence is TGTGCCAGCAGCCCGTGGAGTGACACCGGGGAGCTGTTTTTT.

This clone was counted between two and nine times. The rearrangement links TRBV6-4 to TRBJ2-1, with 12 bases lining up with TRBD2. Germline CDR1 is MRHNA and CDR2 is SNTAGT. V trimming: 4 bases; J trimming: 6 bases; junction bases outside the gene matches: 1. The CDR3 totals 14 residues. The CDR3 DNA sequence: TGTGCCAGCAGTGCTAGCGGGGGGGCCAATGAGCAGTTCTTC. It yields the protein CASSASGGANEQFF.

This clone was seen once. The chain carries TRBV11-2 and TRBJ2-7, with 7 bases identical to TRBD1. Per germline, CDR1 SGHAT and CDR2 FQNNGV. V was clipped by 4 bases and J by 2 bases; unmatched bases: 2. The CDR3 is 13 amino acids. In DNA form, the CDR3 reads TGTGCCAGCAGCTCCGGGACAGCCTACGAGCAGTACTTC. Encoded protein: CASSSGTAYEQYF.

V is TRBV27 and J is TRBJ2-1; TRBD1 aligns across 8 bases. Looked up from germline, CDR1 is MNHEY and CDR2 is SMNVEV (reference sequence). V lost 10 bases to trimming and J lost 7 bases; unmatched junction nucleotides: 9. This CDR3 contains 13 residues. CDR3 bases: TGTGCCACCCGCAGGGGGCTCGGAAATGAGCAGTTCTTC. This encodes CATRRGLGNEQFF.

V and J are TRBV6-5 and TRBJ2-2; 13 bases agree with TRBD2. V shed 7 bases and J 5 bases; nucleotides not matched to a gene: 4. Germline CDR1 MNHEY, CDR2 SVGAGI. The CDR3 has 15 amino acids. The CDR3 coding sequence is TGTGCCAGCACTATGGGACTAGCGGGGACCGGGGAGCTGTTTTTT. This sequence encodes CASTMGLAGTGELFF.

The chain recombines TRBV5-1 with TRBJ1-5; TRBD1 matches at 9 bases. The length of the CDR3 is 15 residues. V dropped 0 bases and J dropped 5; count of bases not matched to a gene: 3. The germline V gene has CDR1 SGHRS and CDR2 YFSETQ. CDR3 nucleotides: TGCGCCAGCAGCTTGGTGGGGGACAGGGATCAGCCCCAGCATTTT. Protein: CASSLVGDRDQPQHF.

The rearrangement uses TRBV4-2 and TRBJ2-1; TRBD2 agrees at 11 bases. Germline lookup yields CDR1 LGHNA and CDR2 YNFKEQ. This CDR3 has 15 residues. V lost 6 bases to trimming and J lost 8 bases; unmatched junction nucleotides: 9. The CDR3 loop reads CASRRTSGSSDEQFF. CDR3 DNA sequence: TGTGCCAGCAGACGAACTAGCGGGAGCAGCGATGAGCAGTTCTTC.

This chain uses TRBV7-9 with TRBJ2-7, with TRBD2 identical over 7 bases. The germline V gene has CDR1 SEHNR and CDR2 FQNEAQ (reference sequence). The CDR3 totals 14 residues. Losses at the gene ends were 1 base for V and 5 bases for J; bases not matched to a gene: 5. DNA for the CDR3: TGTGCCAGCAGCTTAGGCGGGGGTAGAAACGAGCAGTACTTC. Amino acids: CASSLGGGRNEQYF.

In this sample, this clone turned up once. The CDR3 DNA follows: TGTGCCAGCAGCCTAGGACTAGCGGAGATCACAGATACGCAGTATTTT. Translation: CASSLGLAEITDTQYF. This chain uses TRBV9 with TRBJ2-3, with TRBD2 matching over 10 bases. The germline gives CDR1 SGDLS, CDR2 YYNGEE. V trimming: 4 bases; J trimming: 2 bases; junction bases outside the gene matches: 7. CDR3 length equals 16 residues. The whole variable domain, filled in from reference TRBV9 and TRBJ2-3, reads DSGVTQTPKHLITATGQRVTLRCSPRSGDLSVYWYQQSLDQGLQFLIQYYNGEERAKGNILERFSAQQFPDLHSELNLSSLELGDSALYFCASSLGLAEITDTQYFGPGTRLTVL.

The V call is TRBV27, the J call TRBJ1-2, with 7 bases matching TRBD1. Trimming removed 5 bases from V and 5 bases from J; junction bases left unmatched: 11. The CDR3 runs to 15 residues. CDR1 and CDR2 (germline): MNHEY, SMNVEV (reference sequence). CDR3 amino acids: CASSPRQGDGYGYTF. CDR3 in DNA: TGTGCCAGCAGTCCGCGACAGGGCGATGGGTATGGCTACACCTTC.

This clone was found a few times. The J gene is TRBJ2-7, the V gene TRBV19; perhaps TRBD2 as D (5 bases). The CDR3 totals 14 residues. V dropped 3 bases and J dropped 0 bases, with 9 bases sitting between them. Germline loops: CDR1 LNHDA, CDR2 SQIVND (reference sequence). CDR3 DNA sequence: TGTGCCAGTAGTATCGGGGAATACTCCTACGAGCAGTACTTC. Residues: CASSIGEYSYEQYF.

The chain links TRBV11-2 to TRBJ1-2; 9 bases map to TRBD1. The CDR3 is 13 residues long. J gave up 6 bases and V 5 bases, and 4 bases lay outside the gene matches. The germline CDR1 and CDR2 sequences are SGHAT and FQNNGV. CDR3 protein: CASSPWTGDGYTF. The CDR3 DNA is TGTGCCAGCAGCCCATGGACAGGGGATGGCTACACCTTC.

This clone ranks as medium-sized. This rearrangement joins TRBV6-1 to TRBJ2-7; 10 bases are shared with TRBD1. The CDR3 covers 13 residues. V dropped 11 bases and J dropped 7; count of bases not matched to a gene: 11. Looked up from germline, CDR1 is MNHNS and CDR2 is SASEGT. The CDR3 loop reads CAGGTGDLGEQYF. The CDR3 nucleotides read TGTGCCGGGGGGACAGGGGATCTGGGTGAGCAGTACTTC.

The rearrangement links TRBV6-5 to TRBJ2-5; 13 nucleotides match TRBD2. Trimming at V came to 5 bases and at J to 5 bases, leaving 5 bases not matched to a gene. This CDR3 comprises 15 residues. Looked up from germline, CDR1 is MNHEY and CDR2 is SVGAGI. The CDR3 is CASSTGTSGTETQYF. Here the CDR3 DNA reads TGTGCCAGCAGTACGGGGACTAGCGGGACGGAGACCCAGTACTTC.

J is TRBJ2-7 and V is TRBV27; TRBD2 is a possible D gene (5 bases). Trimming shortened V by 3 bases and J by 7 bases, and 10 bases separated the two germline ends. Germline V gene sequence: CDR1 MNHEY, CDR2 SMNVEV (reference sequence). The CDR3 has 12 amino acids. The CDR3, as DNA: TGTGCCAGCAGTTTGTCCGGCGGGGAGCAGTACTTC. This sequence encodes CASSLSGGEQYF.

Note on this clone: A much larger clone sits a single nucleotide away, making a read error possible. The rearrangement uses TRBV6-4 and TRBJ2-3; 7 nucleotides agree with TRBD2. The ends lost 0 bases at V and 0 bases at J; junction bases unmatched: 0. Germline lookup yields CDR1 MRHNA and CDR2 SNTAGT. This CDR3 region has 15 residues. CDR3 in DNA: TGTGCCAGCAGTGACTCAGCGGGGAGCACAGATACGCAGTATTTT. It translates to CASSDSAGSTDTQYF.

The rearrangement links TRBV27 to TRBJ2-7; D gene unclear. Trimming removed 3 bases at V and 1 base at J, with 13 bases between. CDR1 is MNHEY and CDR2 is SMNVEV in the germline V gene (reference sequence). The CDR3 is made up of 15 amino acids. Written as DNA, the CDR3 is TGTGCCAGCAGTTTTTATGCAGATCGATCCTACGAGCAGTACTTC. Its translation is CASSFYADRSYEQYF.

DNA of the CDR3: TGCAGCGTTGTGGGGATCGCGGTGACTAGCGGGAGTTGGGGGTCTGACGAGCAGTTCTTC. Amino acid sequence: CSVVGIAVTSGSWGSDEQFF. V gene TRBV29-1 combines with J gene TRBJ2-1, with 12 bases matching TRBD2. J gave up 10 bases and V 4 bases, and 26 bases lay outside the gene matches. The CDR3 length is 20 residues. Germline V gives CDR1 SQVTM, CDR2 ANQGSEA.

This clone was found once. V and J are TRBV4-1 and TRBJ2-7, with 10 positions matching TRBD1. CDR1 MGHRA and CDR2 YSYEKL come from the germline V gene. After removal of 0 bases from V and 6 bases from J, the junction contained 2 bases not matched to a gene. The CDR3 spans 14 residues. CDR3 sequence reads: CASSQEWTGGEQYF. The CDR3 region has the DNA TGCGCCAGCAGCCAAGAATGGACAGGGGGCGAGCAGTACTTC.

V and J are TRBV4-3 and TRBJ1-3; no clear D gene. Germline V gene lookup returns CDR1 LGHNA and CDR2 YSLEER. Trimming cost V 0 bases and J 5 bases, with 17 bases left between them. CDR3 size: 17 residues. CDR3 sequence (DNA): TGCGCCAGCAGCCAAGATAGAGAGGCGAGACGGAGAAACACCATATATTTT. Encoded protein: CASSQDREARRRNTIYF.

The chain recombines TRBV12-5 with TRBJ1-2; a possible D gene is TRBD1 (6 bases). The CDR3 extends over 16 amino acids. V gave up 5 bases and J gave up 6 bases, with 22 bases separating them. Germline V gives CDR1 LGHNT, CDR2 FRNRAP. CDR3 loop: CASGLQDSLIGNGYTF. CDR3 nucleotide sequence: TGTGCTAGTGGTCTCCAGGACAGCTTGATAGGGAATGGCTACACCTTC.

The chain has TRBV4-1 and TRBJ2-5; 7 positions agree with TRBD1. The CDR3 runs to 14 residues. V shed 4 bases, J shed 5 bases, and the junction held 7 bases outside the gene matches. Germline values: CDR1 MGHRA, CDR2 YSYEKL. CDR3: CASSLEGAGETQYF. As DNA, the CDR3 is TGCGCCAGCAGCCTTGAGGGGGCAGGGGAGACCCAGTACTTC.

The J gene is TRBJ1-1, the V gene TRBV6-5; D call uncertain. This CDR3 is built from 15 residues. V was trimmed by 2 bases and J by 0 bases, leaving 10 bases between them. Germline values: CDR1 MNHEY, CDR2 SVGAGI. The CDR3 region is CASSYRVHLNTEAFF. Written as DNA, the CDR3 is TGTGCCAGCAGTTACCGGGTGCACCTGAACACTGAAGCTTTCTTT.